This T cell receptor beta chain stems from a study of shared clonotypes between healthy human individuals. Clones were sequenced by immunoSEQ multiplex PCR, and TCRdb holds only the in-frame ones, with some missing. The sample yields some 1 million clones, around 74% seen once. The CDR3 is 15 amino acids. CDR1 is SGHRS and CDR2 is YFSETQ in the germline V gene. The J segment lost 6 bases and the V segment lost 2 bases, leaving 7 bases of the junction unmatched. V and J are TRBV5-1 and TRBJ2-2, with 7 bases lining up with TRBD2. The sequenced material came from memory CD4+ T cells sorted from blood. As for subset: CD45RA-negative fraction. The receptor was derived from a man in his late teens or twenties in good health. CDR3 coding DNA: TGCGCCAGCAGCTTTTTGGCGGGAGCTCCCGGGGAGCTGTTTTTT. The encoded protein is CASSFLAGAPGELFF.